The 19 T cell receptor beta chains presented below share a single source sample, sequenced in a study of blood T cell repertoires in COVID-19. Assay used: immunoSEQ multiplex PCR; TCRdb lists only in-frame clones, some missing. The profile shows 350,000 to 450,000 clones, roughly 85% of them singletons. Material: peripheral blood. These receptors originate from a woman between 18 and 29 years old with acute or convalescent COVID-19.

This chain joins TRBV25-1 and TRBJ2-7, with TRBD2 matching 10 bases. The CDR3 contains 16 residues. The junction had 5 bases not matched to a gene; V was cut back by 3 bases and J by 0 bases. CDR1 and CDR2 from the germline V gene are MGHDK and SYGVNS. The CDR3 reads CASSDVIAGGSYEQYF. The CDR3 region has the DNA TGTGCCAGCAGTGATGTCATAGCGGGAGGCTCCTACGAGCAGTACTTC.

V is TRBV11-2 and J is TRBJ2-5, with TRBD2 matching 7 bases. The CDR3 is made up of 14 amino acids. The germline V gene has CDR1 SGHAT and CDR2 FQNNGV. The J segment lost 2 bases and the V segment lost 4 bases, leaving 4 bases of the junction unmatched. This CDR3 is CASSSSGKQETQYF. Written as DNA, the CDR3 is TGTGCCAGCAGCTCAAGCGGGAAACAAGAGACCCAGTACTTC.

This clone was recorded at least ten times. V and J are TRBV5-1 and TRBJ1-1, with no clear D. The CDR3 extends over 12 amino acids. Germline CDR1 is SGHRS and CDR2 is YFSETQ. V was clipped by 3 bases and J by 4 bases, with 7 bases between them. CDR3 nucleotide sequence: TGCGCCAGCAGCTCCACATCCACTGAAGCTTTCTTT. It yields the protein CASSSTSTEAFF.

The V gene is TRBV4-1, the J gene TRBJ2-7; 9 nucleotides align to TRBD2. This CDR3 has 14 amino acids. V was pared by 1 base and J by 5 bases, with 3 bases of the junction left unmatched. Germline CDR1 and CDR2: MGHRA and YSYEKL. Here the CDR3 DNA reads TGCGCCAGCAGCCAAGTAGCGGGAGATCACGAGCAGTACTTC. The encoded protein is CASSQVAGDHEQYF.

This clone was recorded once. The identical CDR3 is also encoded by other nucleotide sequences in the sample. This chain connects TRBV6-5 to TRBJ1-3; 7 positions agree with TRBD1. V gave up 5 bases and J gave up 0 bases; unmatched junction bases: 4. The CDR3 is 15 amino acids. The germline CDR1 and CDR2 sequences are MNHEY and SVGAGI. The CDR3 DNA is TGTGCCAGCAGTCGAACAGGGGACTCTGGAAACACCATATATTTT. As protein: CASSRTGDSGNTIYF.

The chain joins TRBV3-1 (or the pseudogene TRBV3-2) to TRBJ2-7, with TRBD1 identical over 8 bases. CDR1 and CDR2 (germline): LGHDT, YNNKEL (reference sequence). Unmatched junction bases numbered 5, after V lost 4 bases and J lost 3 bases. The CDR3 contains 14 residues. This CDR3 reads CASSLGQGIYEQYF. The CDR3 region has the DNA TGTGCCAGCAGCCTCGGACAGGGTATCTACGAGCAGTACTTC.

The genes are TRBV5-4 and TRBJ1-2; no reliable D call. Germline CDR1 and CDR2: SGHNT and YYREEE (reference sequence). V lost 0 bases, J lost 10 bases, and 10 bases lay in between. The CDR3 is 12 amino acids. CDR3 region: CASSLGQRPYTF. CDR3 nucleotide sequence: TGTGCCAGCAGCTTGGGACAAAGACCCTACACCTTC.

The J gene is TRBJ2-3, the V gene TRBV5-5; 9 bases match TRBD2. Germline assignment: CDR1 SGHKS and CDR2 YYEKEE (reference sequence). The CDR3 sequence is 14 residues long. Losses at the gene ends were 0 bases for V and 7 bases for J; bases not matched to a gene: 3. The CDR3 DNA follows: TGTGCCAGCAGCTTGGCCGCGGGAGGGAATACGCAGTATTTT. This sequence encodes CASSLAAGGNTQYF.

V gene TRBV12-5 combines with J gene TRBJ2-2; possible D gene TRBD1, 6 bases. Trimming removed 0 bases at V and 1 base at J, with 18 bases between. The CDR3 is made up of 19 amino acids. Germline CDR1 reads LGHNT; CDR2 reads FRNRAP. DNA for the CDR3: TGTGCTAGTGGTTTGGTGGCAAGACCGACAGGCCTGAACACCGGGGAGCTGTTTTTT. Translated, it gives CASGLVARPTGLNTGELFF.

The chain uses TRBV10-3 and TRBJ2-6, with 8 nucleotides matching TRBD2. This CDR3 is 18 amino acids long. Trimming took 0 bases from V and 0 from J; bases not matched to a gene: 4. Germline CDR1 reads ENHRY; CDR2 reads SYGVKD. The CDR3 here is CAISESRGATSGANVLTF. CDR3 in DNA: TGTGCCATCAGTGAGTCGCGGGGGGCCACCTCTGGGGCCAACGTCCTGACTTTC.

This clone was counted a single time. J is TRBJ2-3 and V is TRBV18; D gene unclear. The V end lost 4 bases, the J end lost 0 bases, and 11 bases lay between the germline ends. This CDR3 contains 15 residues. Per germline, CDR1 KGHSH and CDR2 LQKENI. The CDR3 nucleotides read TGTGCCAGCTCACAACGGAGCAGAAGCACAGATACGCAGTATTTT. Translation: CASSQRSRSTDTQYF. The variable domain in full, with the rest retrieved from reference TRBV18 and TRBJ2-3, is NAGVMQNPRHLVRRRGQEARLRCSPMKGHSHVYWYRQLPEEGLKFMVYLQKENIIDESGMPKERFSAEFPKEGPSILRIQQVVRGDSAAYFCASSQRSRSTDTQYFGPGTRLTVL.

CDR3 DNA sequence: TGTGCCAGCAGCGGTACCGGGACAGGAGGACATGAGCAGTTCTTC. Translating it yields CASSGTGTGGHEQFF. This chain connects TRBV7-3 to TRBJ2-1; 8 bases align to TRBD1. This CDR3 comprises 15 residues. Germline CDR1 reads SGHTA; CDR2 reads FQGTGA. Trimming at V came to 5 bases and at J to 8 bases, leaving 11 bases not matched to a gene.

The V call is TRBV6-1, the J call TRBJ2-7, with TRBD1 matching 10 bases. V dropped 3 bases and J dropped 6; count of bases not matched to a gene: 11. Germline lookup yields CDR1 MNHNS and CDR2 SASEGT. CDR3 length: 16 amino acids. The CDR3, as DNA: TGTGCCAGCAGTGAGGGCCCGGACAGGGGGTTTAGCGAGCAGTACTTC. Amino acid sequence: CASSEGPDRGFSEQYF.

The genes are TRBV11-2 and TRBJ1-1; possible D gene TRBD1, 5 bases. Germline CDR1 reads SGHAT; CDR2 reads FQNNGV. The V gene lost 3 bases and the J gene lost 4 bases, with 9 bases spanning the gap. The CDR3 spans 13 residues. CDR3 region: CASSFQGLTEAFF. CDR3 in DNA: TGTGCCAGCAGCTTTCAGGGTCTCACTGAAGCTTTCTTT.

Written as DNA, the CDR3 is TGTGCCAGCAGGGGTGTCACGGGGACTGAAGCTTTCTTT. Translation gives CASRGVTGTEAFF. The rearrangement uses TRBV2 and TRBJ1-1; no clear D gene. This CDR3 is built from 13 residues. Per the germline V gene, CDR1 is SNHLY and CDR2 is FYNNEI. V lost 6 bases, J lost 5 bases, and 13 bases lay in between.

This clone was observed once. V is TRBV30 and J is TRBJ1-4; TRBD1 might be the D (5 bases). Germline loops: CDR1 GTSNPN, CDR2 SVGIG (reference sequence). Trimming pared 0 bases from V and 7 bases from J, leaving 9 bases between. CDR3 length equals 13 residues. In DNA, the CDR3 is TGTGCCTGGAGTGTACAGGTTCGTGAAAAACTGTTTTTT. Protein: CAWSVQVREKLFF.

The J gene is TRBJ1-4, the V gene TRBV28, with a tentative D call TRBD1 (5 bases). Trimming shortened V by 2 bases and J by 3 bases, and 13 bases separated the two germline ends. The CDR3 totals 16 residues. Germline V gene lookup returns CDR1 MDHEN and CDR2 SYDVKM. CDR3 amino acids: CASSLRSGVPNEKLFF. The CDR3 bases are TGTGCCAGCAGTTTACGGTCGGGGGTTCCTAATGAAAAACTGTTTTTT.

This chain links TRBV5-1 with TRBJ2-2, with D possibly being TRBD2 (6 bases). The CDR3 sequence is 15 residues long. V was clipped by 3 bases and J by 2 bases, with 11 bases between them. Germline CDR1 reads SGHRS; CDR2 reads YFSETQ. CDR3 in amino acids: CASSSGLLNTGELFF. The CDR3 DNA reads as TGCGCCAGCAGCTCGGGACTTCTCAACACCGGGGAGCTGTTTTTT.

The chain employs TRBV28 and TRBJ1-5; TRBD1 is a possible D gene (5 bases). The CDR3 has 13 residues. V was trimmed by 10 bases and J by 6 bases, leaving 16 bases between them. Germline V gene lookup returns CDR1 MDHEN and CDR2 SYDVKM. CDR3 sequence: CAIMGREAQPQHF. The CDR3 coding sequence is TGTGCCATCATGGGCAGGGAGGCTCAGCCCCAGCATTTT.